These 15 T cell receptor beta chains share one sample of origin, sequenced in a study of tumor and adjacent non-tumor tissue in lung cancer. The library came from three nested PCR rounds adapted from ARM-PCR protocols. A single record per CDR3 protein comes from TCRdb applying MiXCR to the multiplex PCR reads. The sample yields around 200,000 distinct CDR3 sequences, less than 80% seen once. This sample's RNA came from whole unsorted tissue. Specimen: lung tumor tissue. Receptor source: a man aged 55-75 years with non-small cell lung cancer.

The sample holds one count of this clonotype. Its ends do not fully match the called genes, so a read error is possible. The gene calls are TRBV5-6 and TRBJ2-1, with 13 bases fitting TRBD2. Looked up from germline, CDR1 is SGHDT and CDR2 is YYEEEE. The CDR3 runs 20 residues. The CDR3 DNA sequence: TGTGCCAGCAGCTCCTCTATGGGACTAGCGGGGCTAGGCTCCTACAATGAGCAGCTCTTC. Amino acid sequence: CASSSSMGLAGLGSYNEQLF.

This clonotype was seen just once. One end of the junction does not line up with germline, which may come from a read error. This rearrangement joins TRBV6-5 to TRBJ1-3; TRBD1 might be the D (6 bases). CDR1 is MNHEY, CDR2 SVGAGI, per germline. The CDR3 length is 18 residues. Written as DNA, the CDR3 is TGTGCCATCAGTTTAGCCTCCAGGGGACTCATCTCTGGAAACACCAAATATTTT. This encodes CAISLASRGLISGNTKYF.

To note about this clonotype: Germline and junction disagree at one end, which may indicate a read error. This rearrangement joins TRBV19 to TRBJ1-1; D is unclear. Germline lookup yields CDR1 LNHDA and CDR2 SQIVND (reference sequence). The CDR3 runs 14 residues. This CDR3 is CSSSRRETNTEAFF. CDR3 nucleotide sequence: TGTTCCAGTAGCAGGAGAGAGACGAACACTGAAGCTTTCTTT.

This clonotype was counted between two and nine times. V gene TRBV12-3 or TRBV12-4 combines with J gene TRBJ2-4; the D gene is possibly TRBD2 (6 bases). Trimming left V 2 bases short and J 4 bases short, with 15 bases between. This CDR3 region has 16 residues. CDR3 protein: CASSLWRGPTKNIQYF. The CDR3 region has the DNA TGTGCCAGCAGTTTATGGAGGGGACCCACTAAAAACATTCAGTACTTC.

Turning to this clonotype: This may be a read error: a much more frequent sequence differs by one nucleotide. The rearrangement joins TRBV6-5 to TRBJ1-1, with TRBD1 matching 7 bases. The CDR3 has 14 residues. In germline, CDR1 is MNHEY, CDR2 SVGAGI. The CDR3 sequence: CASIYQGDTTEAFF. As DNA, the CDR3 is TGTGCCAGCATTTACCAGGGGGATACTACTGAAGCTTTCTTT.

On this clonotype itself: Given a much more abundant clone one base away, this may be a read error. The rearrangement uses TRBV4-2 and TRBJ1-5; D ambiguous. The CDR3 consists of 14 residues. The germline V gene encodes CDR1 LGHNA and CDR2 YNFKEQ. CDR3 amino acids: CASSQDDGNQPEHF. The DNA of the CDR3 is TGTGCCAGCAGCCAAGATGACGGGAATCAGCCCGAGCATTTT.

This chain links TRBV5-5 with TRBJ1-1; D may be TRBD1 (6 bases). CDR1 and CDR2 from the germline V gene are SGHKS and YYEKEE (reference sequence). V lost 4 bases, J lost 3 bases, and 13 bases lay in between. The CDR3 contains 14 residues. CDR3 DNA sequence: TGTGCCAGCAGCCGCGCCCCAGGGGACACTGAAGCTTTCTTT. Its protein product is CASSRAPGDTEAFF.

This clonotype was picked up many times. This CDR3 reads CASSQEFVAGDEKLFF. As DNA, the CDR3 is TGTGCCAGCAGCCAAGAATTTGTGGCAGGGGATGAAAAACTGTTTTTT. This sequence joins TRBV4-2 and TRBJ1-4, with D possibly being TRBD1 (6 bases). V lost 0 bases and J 6 bases, leaving 14 bases between the germline ends. This CDR3 region has 16 residues. Germline V CDR1 and CDR2: LGHNA, YNFKEQ.

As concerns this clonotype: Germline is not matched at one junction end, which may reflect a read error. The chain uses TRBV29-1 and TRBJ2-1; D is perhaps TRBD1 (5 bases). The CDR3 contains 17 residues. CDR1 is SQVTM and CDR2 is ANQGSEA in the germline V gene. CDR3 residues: CSARGRVPPLPYNEQFF. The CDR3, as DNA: TGCAGCGCGCGAGGCAGGGTCCCGCCACTTCCCTACAACGAGCAGTTCTTC.

CDR3 DNA sequence: TGTGCCAGCAGTGAAGCGGACGTAGCGGGGGGAACGCAGTATTTT. Its protein is CASSEADVAGGTQYF. This chain uses TRBV6-1 with TRBJ2-3; 10 nucleotides agree with TRBD2. J gave up 9 bases and V 0 bases, and 6 bases lay outside the gene matches. Per germline, CDR1 MNHNS and CDR2 SASEGT. The CDR3 has 15 amino acids.

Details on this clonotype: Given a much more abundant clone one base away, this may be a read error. The CDR3 loop reads CSAMTGGKLFF. The CDR3 nucleotides are TGCAGCGCCATGACAGGGGGAAAACTGTTTTTT. The chain has TRBV29-1 and TRBJ1-4, with 9 bases identical to TRBD1. This CDR3 spans 11 amino acids. The J segment lost 10 bases and the V segment lost 7 bases, leaving 4 bases of the junction unmatched. CDR1 is SQVTM and CDR2 is ANQGSEA in the germline V gene.

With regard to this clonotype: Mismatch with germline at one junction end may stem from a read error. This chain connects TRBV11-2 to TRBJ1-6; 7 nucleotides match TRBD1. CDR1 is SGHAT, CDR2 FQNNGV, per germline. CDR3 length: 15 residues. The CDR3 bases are TGTGCCAGCAGCTTAGAAACAGGGGACTTTTCACACCTCCACTTT. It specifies CASSLETGDFSHLHF.

The CDR3, as DNA: TGCAGTGCTAAAGAGGTTGGCTGGGGCCGTGATGAAAAACTGTTTTTT. Residues: CSAKEVGWGRDEKLFF. The chain links TRBV20-1 to TRBJ1-4; D possibly corresponds to TRBD1 (5 bases). With 4 bases removed from V and 6 bases from J, the gap between germline ends came to 21 bases. The CDR3 runs to 16 residues. Germline-derived CDR1 and CDR2 are DFQATT and SNEGSKA (reference sequence).

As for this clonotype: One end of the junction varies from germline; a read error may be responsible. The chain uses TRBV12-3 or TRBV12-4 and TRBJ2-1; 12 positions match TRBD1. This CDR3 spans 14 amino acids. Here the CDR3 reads CASSFGTGGGEQIF. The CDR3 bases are TGTGCCAGCAGTTTCGGGACAGGGGGCGGTGAGCAGATCTTC.

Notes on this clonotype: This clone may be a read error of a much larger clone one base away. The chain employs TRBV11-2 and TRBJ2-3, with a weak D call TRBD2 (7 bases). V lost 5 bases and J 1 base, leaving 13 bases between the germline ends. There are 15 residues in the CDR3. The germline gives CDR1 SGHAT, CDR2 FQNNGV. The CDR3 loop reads CASSKRGAGTDTQYF. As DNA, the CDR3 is TGTGCCAGCAGCAAACGGGGGGCCGGCACAGATACGCAGTATTTT.